The 13 T cell receptor beta chains below were found in one sample sequenced in a study of cytomegalovirus exposure and HLA in healthy donors. The PCR ran on 60 Vbeta and 13 Jbeta primers. Clones were read by immunoSEQ multiplex PCR, and TCRdb kept only the in-frame ones, dropping some. Recorded for this sample: about 42,000 clones. The sequenced sample was PBMCs. Receptors originate from a man younger than 40 in good health and CMV-seronegative.

The chain carries TRBV30 and TRBJ2-5; 8 nucleotides line up with TRBD2. J lost 3 bases, V lost 0 bases, and 6 bases had no gene match. This CDR3 is built from 15 residues. Germline V gives CDR1 GTSNPN, CDR2 SVGIG (reference sequence). The CDR3 DNA is TGTGCCTGGAGTGTTTCGTCGGGAGGGAAAGAGACCCAGTACTTC. It yields the protein CAWSVSSGGKETQYF.

The chain is built from TRBV6-5 and TRBJ1-1; 10 bases map to TRBD1. Germline trimming cut 5 bases from V and 9 bases from J; bases unmatched to any gene: 12. This CDR3 is built from 15 residues. Per the germline V gene, CDR1 is MNHEY and CDR2 is SVGAGI. The chain's CDR3 is CASSPSPGTGEKAFF. Here the CDR3 DNA reads TGTGCCAGCAGTCCCTCCCCCGGGACAGGGGAGAAAGCTTTCTTT.

The gene calls are TRBV4-3 and TRBJ2-6; 7 bases match TRBD2. The junction had 4 bases not matched to a gene; V was cut back by 8 bases and J by 0 bases. The CDR3 is 15 amino acids. The germline CDR1 and CDR2 sequences are LGHNA and YSLEER. The CDR3 reads CASGGEGSGANVLTF. DNA for the CDR3: TGCGCCAGCGGGGGGGAGGGCTCTGGGGCCAACGTCCTGACTTTC.

The chain links TRBV5-1 to TRBJ2-2; 11 bases are a match to TRBD2. The CDR3 has 15 residues. After removal of 5 bases from V and 4 bases from J, the junction contained 4 bases not matched to a gene. In germline, CDR1 is SGHRS, CDR2 YFSETQ. The CDR3 reads CASRAGTSGTGELFF. In DNA, the CDR3 is TGCGCCAGCAGGGCTGGGACTAGCGGCACCGGGGAGCTGTTTTTT.

This chain joins TRBV29-1 and TRBJ2-5; the D gene is possibly TRBD2 (6 bases). The V and J ends lost 6 bases and 5 bases respectively, with 13 bases between them. Germline CDR1 SQVTM, CDR2 ANQGSEA. The length of the CDR3 is 12 residues. CDR3 protein: CSVSSSVETQYF. DNA for the CDR3: TGCAGCGTGAGCTCTAGCGTCGAGACCCAGTACTTC.

The chain couples TRBV4-3 to TRBJ1-6, with D perhaps TRBD1 (6 bases). This CDR3 is 17 amino acids long. Per germline, CDR1 LGHNA and CDR2 YSLEER. The germline V and J ends were trimmed by 5 bases and 5 bases, with 19 bases remaining between them. The CDR3, as DNA: TGCGCCAGCAGCTGGGGACACCTAAAAGGGGATAATTCACCCCTCCACTTT. Its protein product is CASSWGHLKGDNSPLHF.

The V call is TRBV4-3, the J call TRBJ2-1; 9 nucleotides agree with TRBD2. CDR3 size: 17 residues. After removal of 6 bases from V and 5 bases from J, the junction contained 14 bases not matched to a gene. The germline V gene encodes CDR1 LGHNA and CDR2 YSLEER. CDR3 amino acids: CASSRGRDRSSHNEQFF. The CDR3 DNA follows: TGCGCCAGCAGTCGCGGGAGGGATAGATCGTCCCACAATGAGCAGTTCTTC.

The chain joins TRBV1 to TRBJ1-5; the DNA was not compared with TRBD1, the D call given in the table. TRBV1 is a documented pseudogene. The CDR3 length is 15 residues. CDR3 loop: CTSSQQGAHRQPQHF. CDR3 coding DNA: TGCACCAGCAGCCAACAGGGGGCGCATCGTCAGCCCCAGCATTTT.

DNA for the CDR3: TGTGCCAGCAGCTTAGAGACAGGGCGTGAGCAGTTCTTC. Protein product: CASSLETGREQFF. This chain connects TRBV7-7 to TRBJ2-1; TRBD1 matches 7 bases. J lost 9 bases, V lost 1 base, and 3 bases had no gene match. Germline-derived CDR1 and CDR2 are SSHAT and FNYEAQ (reference sequence). This CDR3 contains 13 residues.

The chain uses TRBV4-3 and TRBJ1-2; D unclear. Germline V CDR1 and CDR2: LGHNA, YSLEER. CDR3 size: 16 residues. V was shortened by 1 base and J by 1 base, with 13 bases between the two germline ends. CDR3 bases: TGCGCCAGCAGCCAAGTCCCCCCAGAAGATAACTATGGCTACACCTTC. It translates to CASSQVPPEDNYGYTF.

The chain couples TRBV7-3 to TRBJ2-7; D might be TRBD2 (6 bases). Germline CDR1 is SGHTA and CDR2 is FQGTGA. The CDR3 is made up of 14 amino acids. Trimming took off 3 bases at V and 2 bases at J, with 11 bases between the two ends. For the CDR3, the DNA is TGTGCCAGCAGCTTGGAGGGATCCGCCTACGAGCAGTACTTC. As protein: CASSLEGSAYEQYF.

J is TRBJ2-7 and V is TRBV4-3, with D possibly TRBD1 on 6 matching bases. Germline V gene lookup returns CDR1 LGHNA and CDR2 YSLEER. Trimming took off 0 bases at V and 1 base at J, with 13 bases between the two ends. The CDR3 has 16 amino acids. The CDR3 spells CASSQDITGQSYEQYF. CDR3 coding DNA: TGCGCCAGCAGCCAAGATATTACAGGGCAATCCTACGAGCAGTACTTC.

This chain uses TRBV7-9 with TRBJ1-4; 12 positions match TRBD1. Germline V CDR1 and CDR2: SEHNR, FQNEAQ (reference sequence). V shed 4 bases and J 8 bases; nucleotides not matched to a gene: 5. There are 15 residues in the CDR3. CDR3 bases: TGTGCCAGCAGCTCCGGAGGGACAGGGGGCGAAAAACTGTTTTTT. Its translation is CASSSGGTGGEKLFF.